This T cell receptor beta chain came from a study of shared clonotypes between healthy human individuals. Overall study findings and caveats: Several donors held 4.5% to 5% of naive CD4 clonotypes in common.

Per germline, CDR1 LNHDA and CDR2 SQIVND (reference sequence). The V and J ends lost 5 bases and 1 base respectively, with 18 bases between them. The length of the CDR3 is 16 residues. With regard to this clone: The antigen is not known.

Several immunoSEQ plates received, in even portions, the genomic DNA of each subset. Sequencing used immunoSEQ multiplex PCR; TCRdb keeps in-frame clones, though not all of them. The sample consists of about 1.5 million clones, over 95% of them appearing once. Researchers partitioned CD4+ cells into CD45RA+ naive and CD45RA-negative memory subsets. The chain links TRBV19 to TRBJ2-7, with a possible D match to TRBD1 (5 bases). The TCR was taken from a man aged 25-40 years in good health. Sequencing used naive CD4+ T cells sorted from blood. The subset denotes: CD45RA+ positively selected. Here the CDR3 reads CASSGHRGRESYEQYF. As DNA, the CDR3 is TGTGCCAGTAGTGGTCATAGGGGCAGAGAGTCCTACGAGCAGTACTTC.